Presented here are 5 T cell receptor beta chains from one specimen sequenced in a study of technical replicates of blood from a handful of donors. Clones were read by immunoSEQ multiplex PCR, and TCRdb kept only the in-frame ones, dropping some. The table includes about 61,000 clones, about 97% detected once. Material: T cells isolated from PBMCs. All receptors come from a human donor in good health.

J is TRBJ2-3 and V is TRBV6-6; TRBD2 is a possible D gene (6 bases). Trimming took off 3 bases at V and 2 bases at J, with 9 bases between the two ends. CDR1 is MNHNY, CDR2 SVGAGI, per germline (reference sequence). The CDR3 sequence is 14 residues long. The CDR3 protein is CASSYLAHTDTQYF. CDR3 DNA: TGTGCCAGCAGTTATCTAGCGCACACAGATACGCAGTATTTT.

The chain carries TRBV19 and TRBJ1-6; 9 nucleotides line up with TRBD1. Germline V gene lookup returns CDR1 LNHDA and CDR2 SQIVND (reference sequence). This CDR3 has 16 residues. The trim removed 7 bases at V and 2 bases at J, leaving 6 bases unmatched. The CDR3 nucleotides are TGTGCCAGTATTGCTCGGACAGGGGCCTATAATTCACCCCTCCACTTT. Protein sequence: CASIARTGAYNSPLHF.

V gene TRBV5-1 combines with J gene TRBJ1-1; TRBD1 matches 10 bases. This CDR3 spans 14 amino acids. Germline CDR1 and CDR2: SGHRS and YFSETQ. J gave up 3 bases and V 4 bases, and 3 bases lay outside the gene matches. The CDR3 spells CASSVGTGDTEAFF. CDR3 DNA sequence: TGCGCCAGCAGCGTCGGGACAGGGGACACTGAAGCTTTCTTT.

The chain links TRBV4-1 to TRBJ2-7; D may be TRBD1 (5 bases). Germline V gives CDR1 MGHRA, CDR2 YSYEKL. The V gene lost 0 bases and the J gene lost 2 bases, with 17 bases spanning the gap. The CDR3 runs 17 residues. For the CDR3, the DNA is TGCGCCAGCAGCCAAGATCCGGAAGGGGCGCTTCCCTACGAGCAGTACTTC. Protein product: CASSQDPEGALPYEQYF.

The rearrangement uses TRBV5-1 and TRBJ2-7; tentatively, D is TRBD1 (6 bases). Per the germline V gene, CDR1 is SGHRS and CDR2 is YFSETQ. V was shortened by 4 bases and J by 6 bases, with 14 bases between the two germline ends. CDR3 size: 13 residues. CDR3 sequence: CASSPRDNSEQYF. The CDR3 DNA reads as TGCGCCAGCAGCCCTCGGGACAACTCCGAGCAGTACTTC. Complete variable domain (other parts from reference TRBV5-1 and TRBJ2-7): KAGVTQTPRYLIKTRGQQVTLSCSPISGHRSVSWYQQTPGQGLQFLFEYFSETQRNKGNFPGRFSGRQFSNSRSEMNVSTLELGDSALYLCASSPRDNSEQYFGPGTRLTVT.